This T cell receptor beta chain was found in a study of monozygotic twins with cystic fibrosis. About the study: Library input was three micrograms of fragmented DNA, with approximately 14 PCR cycles.

Libraries were prepared by immunoSEQ multiplex PCR; TCRdb keeps only in-frame clonotypes and omits some of them. The table lists about 22,000 clones, 97% of them singletons. As to this clone: Antigen unknown.

Study results and caveats: Shared CDR3 numbers were not associated with age, concordance or severity. Median Simpson clonality of approximately 0.0088 suggested naive T cells predominated.

The clonotype was recovered from a girl aged 5 to 17 with cystic fibrosis. Material for sequencing was blood.

CDR3 sequence reads: CSVGLALTDTQYF. The CDR3 coding sequence is TGCAGCGTTGGACTAGCGTTGACAGATACGCAGTATTTT. The chain employs TRBV29-1 and TRBJ2-3, with 8 nucleotides matching TRBD2. V shed 4 bases and J 3 bases; nucleotides not matched to a gene: 3. The germline V gene has CDR1 SQVTM and CDR2 ANQGSEA. The CDR3 covers 13 residues.